The text below deals with one T cell receptor (beta chain). The sample originates from a study of neoadjuvant anti-PD-1 for oral cavity cancer. These newly diagnosed stage II-IVA oral cavity squamous cell carcinoma patients had no prior systemic or radiation treatment. The patients had HPV-negative, locally advanced oral cavity squamous cell carcinoma. No culture or expansion preceded analysis of these blood cells. CDR1 is SGHVS and CDR2 is FNYEAQ in the germline V gene. The V and J ends lost 6 bases and 2 bases respectively, with 10 bases between them. The CDR3 runs 13 residues. Blood libraries mostly used approximately 450 ng genomic DNA, six replicates each. TCRdb keeps only in-frame clones here, not all; method: immunoSEQ multiplex PCR. The sample includes around 13,000 clones, over 65% of them seen just once.

V usage is TRBV7-6 and J usage is TRBJ2-5; D is undetermined. Sequences were derived from PBMCs, sampled before nivolumab (anti-PD-1) treatment. The TCR sequence derives from a person aged 35 to 85 with oral cavity squamous cell carcinoma. This CDR3 is CASSTARQETQYF. The CDR3 nucleotides read TGTGCCAGCAGTACAGCACGACAAGAGACCCAGTACTTC.